Below, 3 T cell receptor beta chains from the same sample are listed, as sequenced in a study of T cells after posttransplantation cyclophosphamide. The table came from immunoSEQ multiplex PCR; TCRdb's copy has only in-frame clones and leaves some out. The data contain around 5,000 clones, roughly 1.9% of them singletons. Busulfan-fludarabine conditioning, marrow transplant, and cyclophosphamide on days +3 and +4 were administered. The material sequenced was PBMCs, taken about 37 weeks after a stem cell transplant with posttransplant cyclophosphamide. All receptors come from a male patient in his 30s who received an allogeneic stem cell transplant from a related donor, was CMV-positive, and had no GVHD. Some of these T cells may belong to the graft donor.

This clone has just a few counts. This chain connects TRBV11-2 to TRBJ2-3; 11 bases are shared with TRBD1. Germline assignment: CDR1 SGHAT and CDR2 FQNNGV. The CDR3 has 16 residues. V lost 2 bases to trimming and J lost 4 bases; unmatched junction nucleotides: 5. The CDR3 nucleotides are TGTGCCAGCAGCTTATTCCGGACAGGGGGCCCAGATACGCAGTATTTT. It yields the protein CASSLFRTGGPDTQYF.

This chain connects TRBV7-2 to TRBJ1-2; tentatively, D is TRBD1 (5 bases). The V gene's germline CDR1 is SGHTA and CDR2 FQGNSA. The CDR3 is made up of 17 amino acids. With 4 bases removed from V and 9 bases from J, the gap between germline ends came to 27 bases. CDR3 region: CASSSTLLEGRTRSYTF. CDR3 bases: TGTGCCAGCAGCTCCACGCTCCTCGAGGGGAGGACGCGTAGCTACACCTTC.

J is TRBJ1-4 and V is TRBV6-5; D gene ambiguous. The CDR3 has 16 amino acids. V shed 2 bases and J shed 0 bases, with 10 bases lying between them. Germline V lookup: CDR1 MNHEY, CDR2 SVGAGI. This CDR3 is CASSYMAPATNEKLFF. The CDR3 region has the DNA TGTGCCAGCAGTTACATGGCACCCGCAACTAATGAAAAACTGTTTTTT.